This is a list of T cell receptor beta chains from one sample in a study of control samples from healthy donors and cancer patients. Generated by immunoSEQ multiplex PCR, the TCRdb table keeps only in-frame clones and is missing some. The sample has about 120,000 clones, 93% seen once. The sample consisted of blood. These receptors all come from a man aged 25-45 years in good health. CDR3s include the opening cysteine and the closing phenylalanine or tryptophan. The order of the fields is V gene, J gene, clone size, D gene, CDR3 protein, CDR3 DNA. A D gene is named only where the DNA matches it firmly. Clone size is stated in some rows and not others, as once, few, many or a class when expanded.

v_call: TRBV18; j_call: TRBJ1-1; clone_size: NA; d_call: NA; cdr3_aa: CASSPLRMNTEAFF; cdr3_nt: TGTGCCAGCTCACCTCTTCGGATGAACACTGAAGCTTTCTTT
v_call: TRBV10-3; j_call: TRBJ1-1; clone_size: NA; d_call: NA; cdr3_aa: CAISVAVGTEAFF; cdr3_nt: TGTGCCATCAGTGTGGCGGTGGGCACTGAAGCTTTCTTT
v_call: TRBV5-4; j_call: TRBJ1-1; clone_size: NA; d_call: TRBD1; cdr3_aa: CASSPGTGVMDTEAFF; cdr3_nt: TGTGCCAGCAGCCCTGGGACAGGGGTTATGGACACTGAAGCTTTCTTT
v_call: TRBV5-3; j_call: TRBJ1-6; clone_size: NA; d_call: NA; cdr3_aa: CARSLHDSSYNSPLHF; cdr3_nt: TGTGCCAGAAGCTTGCACGACAGCTCCTATAATTCACCCCTCCACTTT
v_call: TRBV18; j_call: TRBJ1-1; clone_size: NA; d_call: NA; cdr3_aa: CASSPIDGNTEAFF; cdr3_nt: TGTGCCAGCTCACCGATTGACGGGAACACTGAAGCTTTCTTT
v_call: TRBV18; j_call: TRBJ2-3; clone_size: NA; d_call: TRBD1; cdr3_aa: CASSQPGQFTDTQYF; cdr3_nt: TGTGCCAGCTCACAGCCGGGACAGTTCACAGATACGCAGTATTTT
v_call: TRBV5-6; j_call: TRBJ2-1; clone_size: once; d_call: NA; cdr3_aa: CASSLRTGPSYNEQFF; cdr3_nt: TGTGCCAGCAGCTTGAGAACGGGGCCTTCCTACAATGAGCAGTTCTTC
v_call: TRBV6-5; j_call: TRBJ1-1; clone_size: NA; d_call: TRBD1; cdr3_aa: CASRDRGPSTEAFF; cdr3_nt: TGTGCCAGCAGGGACAGGGGTCCTAGCACTGAAGCTTTCTTT
v_call: TRBV6-1; j_call: TRBJ2-1; clone_size: NA; d_call: TRBD2; cdr3_aa: CASSEVRERGVTNEQFF; cdr3_nt: TGTGCCAGCAGTGAAGTGCGGGAGCGGGGGGTCACCAATGAGCAGTTCTTC
v_call: TRBV2; j_call: TRBJ2-2; clone_size: NA; d_call: NA; cdr3_aa: CASLGGAGELFF; cdr3_nt: TGTGCCAGCCTGGGGGGCGCCGGGGAGCTGTTTTTT
v_call: TRBV19; j_call: TRBJ1-1; clone_size: NA; d_call: TRBD1; cdr3_aa: CASSQNRGPWNTEAFF; cdr3_nt: TGTGCCAGTAGTCAAAACAGGGGGCCATGGAACACTGAAGCTTTCTTT
v_call: TRBV15; j_call: TRBJ1-4; clone_size: NA; d_call: NA; cdr3_aa: CATSRGRVNEKLFF; cdr3_nt: TGTGCCACCAGCAGGGGGAGGGTAAATGAAAAACTGTTTTTT
v_call: TRBV19; j_call: TRBJ1-5; clone_size: NA; d_call: TRBD1; cdr3_aa: CASSIGDGRQGGNQPQHF; cdr3_nt: TGTGCCAGTAGTATTGGTGATGGGAGACAGGGGGGGAATCAGCCCCAGCATTTT
v_call: TRBV5-1; j_call: TRBJ1-6; clone_size: once; d_call: TRBD1; cdr3_aa: CASSLSRGPVLSPLHF; cdr3_nt: TGCGCCAGCAGCTTGAGTAGGGGGCCTGTCCTTTCACCCCTCCACTTT
v_call: TRBV5-1; j_call: TRBJ2-7; clone_size: NA; d_call: TRBD2; cdr3_aa: CASSLFAGESYEQYF; cdr3_nt: TGCGCCAGCAGCCTCTTTGCGGGGGAGTCCTACGAGCAGTACTTC
v_call: TRBV6-5; j_call: TRBJ1-1; clone_size: NA; d_call: NA; cdr3_aa: CATSRVWGANEAFF; cdr3_nt: TGTGCCACTTCCCGTGTCTGGGGGGCTAATGAAGCTTTCTTT
v_call: TRBV3-1/TRBV3-2; j_call: TRBJ2-7; clone_size: NA; d_call: TRBD1; cdr3_aa: CASSRRPGQGSGEQYF; cdr3_nt: TGTGCCAGCAGCCGCCGACCGGGACAGGGCTCCGGCGAGCAGTACTTC
v_call: TRBV18; j_call: TRBJ2-1; clone_size: NA; d_call: TRBD1; cdr3_aa: CASSRGTGVGGSTGNEQFF; cdr3_nt: TGTGCCAGCTCACGAGGGACAGGGGTTGGAGGCTCTACGGGCAATGAGCAGTTCTTC
v_call: TRBV12-3/TRBV12-4; j_call: TRBJ2-5; clone_size: NA; d_call: TRBD2; cdr3_aa: CASSSGRAETQYF; cdr3_nt: TGTGCCAGCAGTTCAGGGAGGGCTGAGACCCAGTACTTC
v_call: TRBV5-4; j_call: TRBJ2-1; clone_size: NA; d_call: TRBD2; cdr3_aa: CASSLGAGGSYNEQFF; cdr3_nt: TGTGCCAGCAGCTTGGGAGCGGGGGGCTCCTACAATGAGCAGTTCTTC
v_call: TRBV9; j_call: TRBJ1-2; clone_size: NA; d_call: NA; cdr3_aa: CASSVEGGPYGYTF; cdr3_nt: TGTGCCAGCAGCGTAGAAGGCGGACCCTATGGCTACACCTTC
v_call: TRBV9; j_call: TRBJ1-2; clone_size: NA; d_call: NA; cdr3_aa: CASSLSPDGYTF; cdr3_nt: TGTGCCAGCAGCCTCAGCCCGGACGGCTACACCTTC
v_call: TRBV7-9; j_call: TRBJ1-4; clone_size: NA; d_call: NA; cdr3_aa: CASRGGGIGEKLFF; cdr3_nt: TGTGCCAGCCGGGGAGGAGGGATAGGTGAAAAACTGTTTTTT
v_call: TRBV7-9; j_call: TRBJ2-5; clone_size: once; d_call: NA; cdr3_aa: CASSLVGSQETQYF; cdr3_nt: TGTGCCAGCAGCTTAGTTGGCAGCCAAGAGACCCAGTACTTC
v_call: TRBV5-1; j_call: TRBJ2-7; clone_size: NA; d_call: NA; cdr3_aa: CASSSAGLSSYEQYF; cdr3_nt: TGCGCCAGCAGCTCCGCGGGGCTCTCCTCCTACGAGCAGTACTTC